This is a list of T cell receptor beta chains from one sample in a study of PD-L1 blockade in urothelial cancer. The assay was immunoSEQ multiplex PCR, and TCRdb's table has in-frame clones only and misses some. This sample has 57,000 or so clones, with roughly 87% found just once. The sequences come from PBMCs, collected around atezolizumab (anti-PD-L1) treatment. The receptors come from a man between 65 and 80 years old with urothelial cancer. Each CDR3 is given without its conserved first and last residue. D genes are given only for firm matches.

d_gene	j_gene	v_gene	CDR3aa
.	TRBJ2-2	TRBV28	ASSSRGHRTGELF
.	TRBJ2-7	TRBV6-5	ASSYTGLDPYEQY
TRBD1	TRBJ2-7	TRBV2	ATSRGTGTYEQY
TRBD2	TRBJ2-3	TRBV7-8	ASSPREGLAGSADTQY
.	TRBJ2-4	TRBV4-1	ASSQGSGSKNIQY
.	TRBJ1-5	TRBV27	ASSFLNQPQH
.	TRBJ2-4	TRBV10-2	ASSERLWDIQY
TRBD1	TRBJ1-3	TRBV7-9	ASSLRGTGGNTIY
TRBD1	TRBJ1-1	TRBV5-4	ASRGQGAINTEAF
TRBD1	TRBJ1-6	TRBV30	AWTRDRGNSPLH
TRBD1	TRBJ1-4	TRBV28	ASRNQGAVEKLF
.	TRBJ2-1	TRBV15	ATSRDPGLDEQF
TRBD2	TRBJ2-2	TRBV28	ASSPPGLLIAGVNTGELF
TRBD1	TRBJ1-1	TRBV18	ASSQGQGGTNTEAF
TRBD2	TRBJ2-7	TRBV19	ASSRGGNEQY